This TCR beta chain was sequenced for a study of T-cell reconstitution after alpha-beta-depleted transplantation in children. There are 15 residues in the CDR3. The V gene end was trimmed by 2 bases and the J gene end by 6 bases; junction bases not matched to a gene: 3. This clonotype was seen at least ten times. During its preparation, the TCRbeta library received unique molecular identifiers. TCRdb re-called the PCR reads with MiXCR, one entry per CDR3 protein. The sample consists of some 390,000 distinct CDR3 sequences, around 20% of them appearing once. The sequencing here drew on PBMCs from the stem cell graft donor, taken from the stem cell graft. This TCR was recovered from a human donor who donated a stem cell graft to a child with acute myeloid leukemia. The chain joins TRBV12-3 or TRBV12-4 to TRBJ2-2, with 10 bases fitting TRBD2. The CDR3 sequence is CASSLSSGRPGELFF. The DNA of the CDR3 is TGTGCCAGCAGTTTATCTAGCGGGAGACCCGGGGAGCTGTTTTTT.